This T cell receptor (beta chain) appears in the sequencing data of a study of control samples from healthy donors and cancer patients. CDR1 SQVTM and CDR2 ANQGSEA come from the germline V gene. V lost 7 bases to trimming and J lost 4 bases, with 10 bases between them. The length of the CDR3 is 12 residues. The data were produced by immunoSEQ multiplex PCR, yet TCRdb's version contains in-frame clones alone and is incomplete. The sample lists around 170,000 clones, about 94% seen once, with roughly 0.7% in the top ten. The receptor was isolated from a woman aged 25 to 39 in good health. Sequences were obtained from blood. The J gene is TRBJ2-2, the V gene TRBV29-1; a weak D match, TRBD2 (6 bases). The CDR3 loop reads CSGRGLTGELFF. DNA of the CDR3: TGCAGCGGGCGGGGACTCACCGGGGAGCTGTTTTTT.